The rows below give T cell receptor beta chains drawn from one sample of a study of OX40 agonist ivuxolimab in advanced cancers. Generated by immunoSEQ multiplex PCR, the TCRdb table keeps only in-frame clones and is missing some. Among roughly 67,000 clones, around nine tenths were seen once, and the ten largest hold 0.7% to 1%. This specimen consisted of CD4+ or CD8+ T cells sorted from blood, obtained in a trial of the OX40 agonist ivuxolimab. The receptors originated from an adult with an advanced solid tumor such as melanoma, head and neck, liver or kidney cancer. Both conserved end residues are part of each CDR3. Size tells how often a clone was seen (once, few, many) or the class of an expanded clone, and some rows leave it out.

clone size,V gene,J gene,CDR3 protein
.,TRBV2,TRBJ1-2,CASRVQDIPGGGYTF
.,TRBV2,TRBJ1-4,CASSETSAGRGEKLFF
.,TRBV7-9,TRBJ2-5,CASSGGETQYF
.,TRBV6-1,TRBJ1-4,CASSEGASKNEKLFF
once,TRBV4-2,TRBJ2-2,CASSQEPRENTGELFF
.,TRBV28,TRBJ2-7,CASSFRGGVRYEQYF
.,TRBV2,TRBJ2-1,CASSEQGPYNEQFF
.,TRBV19,TRBJ1-2,CATQQGKYYGYTF
.,TRBV5-1,TRBJ2-3,CASSIRGSGTHTDTQYF
once,TRBV7-6,TRBJ1-5,CASSQGRSNQPQHF
.,TRBV5-1,TRBJ2-1,CASRTGSSYNEQFF
.,TRBV5-8,TRBJ2-1,CASSPRQGRNEQFF
.,TRBV21-1,TRBJ2-6,CASSRPGQGTSRGANVLTF
.,TRBV5-4,TRBJ2-5,CASRDRGKETQYF
.,TRBV11-3,TRBJ2-7,CASSLEVYYEQYF
.,TRBV29-1,TRBJ2-3,CSGGTGDTQYF
.,TRBV2,TRBJ2-3,CASNPGREDTQYF
.,TRBV19,TRBJ1-6,CASSSFRDSPLHF
.,TRBV5-1,TRBJ1-1,CASSLAAVGDTEAFF
.,TRBV27,TRBJ1-2,CASSITGGGWGYTF
few,TRBV5-6,TRBJ2-5,CASSLGTGVAETQYF
.,TRBV19,TRBJ2-6,CASKRPGANVLTF
.,TRBV6-6,TRBJ1-6,CASTRGLNSPLHF
.,TRBV7-9,TRBJ2-7,CASSLTGGDEQYF
.,TRBV30,TRBJ1-1,CAWRRGEGAFF
.,TRBV6-5,TRBJ1-2,CASSYSGTGNYGYTF
.,TRBV10-3,TRBJ1-1,CAISGGQTEAFF
.,TRBV7-3,TRBJ1-2,CASSLTNIDRDGYTF
.,TRBV28,TRBJ2-7,CASSSLAGDLGEQYF
.,TRBV5-1,TRBJ1-3,CASSWDGSGNTIYF
.,TRBV16,TRBJ1-2,CASSQSGPNYGYTF
.,TRBV6-1,TRBJ2-7,CASTFVQYSGEQYF
.,TRBV19,TRBJ2-5,CASSTTGARETQYF
.,TRBV10-3,TRBJ2-2,CAINKNGELFF
.,TRBV2,TRBJ2-1,CASSERQGTYNEQFF
.,TRBV9,TRBJ2-5,CASSVSPQGAETQYF
.,TRBV10-3,TRBJ1-1,CAISLGQENTEAFF
.,TRBV6-1,TRBJ1-1,CASSVGPITEAFF
.,TRBV13,TRBJ2-7,CASSLRQSRYEQYF
once,TRBV19,TRBJ1-2,CASSIDRGNNYGYTF
few,TRBV5-6,TRBJ1-1,CASSLLEGRTEAFF
.,TRBV5-4,TRBJ1-4,CASSLGGRGNEKLFF
.,TRBV4-1,TRBJ1-5,CASSPNQGAHQPQHF
.,TRBV6-6,TRBJ2-5,CATNRGGETQYF
few,TRBV19,TRBJ1-1,CASRQGAVNTEAFF
.,TRBV7-2,TRBJ1-4,CASSLATNEKLFF
.,TRBV5-4,TRBJ2-3,CASSDRSGGATDTQYF
.,TRBV6-5,TRBJ1-1,CASIGALTNTEAFF
.,TRBV15,TRBJ2-1,CATSGETLNEQFF
.,TRBV29-1,TRBJ2-1,CSVDRPGHGQVF
.,TRBV21-1,TRBJ2-7,CASSIQGLAGRGEQYF
.,TRBV18,TRBJ2-5,CASSPGAGDRQETQYF
.,TRBV5-1,TRBJ2-1,CASGSTSGGKNEQFF
.,TRBV28,TRBJ2-1,CASSTDGIQLYRGGVQFF